This T cell receptor (beta chain) was sequenced during a study of T cell repertoires in cytomegalovirus infection. Study information: Used in the study were CMV epitopes, some recently identified and HLA-C-restricted, others well-studied and HLA-B-restricted. CMV infection plus the matching HLA type was flagged by public TCR beta signatures.

The study, taken as a whole, reports: The response measured ex vivo was dominated by TCR beta clonotypes (HLA-C-restricted and CMV-specific). Cumulative public TCR beta family frequency identified CMV carriers with the relevant HLA.

This clonotype appeared a few times. Its target is not known. TCRdb called the reads again in MiXCR, with one record for every CDR3 protein. Of about a million distinct CDR3 sequences listed, approximately 30% are singletons. Sequenced material: cultured CD8+ T cells from PBMCs, taken from culture after CMV antigen stimulation. The TCR originated in a human donor in good health (CMV status not recorded). Some clones in this sample may be carry-over from other donors' samples.

The DNA for the CDR3 is TGTGCCAGCAGTTTTGCCGGGACAGGGACCTACGAGCAGTACTTC. It is translated as CASSFAGTGTYEQYF. V usage is TRBV7-9 and J usage is TRBJ2-7; TRBD1 matches at 9 bases. CDR3 length: 15 residues. Germline loops: CDR1 SEHNR, CDR2 FQNEAQ (reference sequence). Trimming removed 6 bases from V and 2 bases from J; junction bases left unmatched: 8.